Shown below are 12 T cell receptor beta chains from a single sample sequenced in a study of blood T cell repertoires in COVID-19 (dated by TCRdb to the early 2020s). Library generation was performed with the immunoSEQ multiplex PCR assay. Sourced from immuneACCESS, this table was stored by TCRdb with only in-frame sequences that have V and J called. A share of the clones is absent; for the studies checked, an unresolved V gene accounts for under half, and the remainder has no known explanation. Across this sample there are 220,000 or so clones, with around 83% seen only once. About a tenth of the sample rests with the top ten. Specimen: peripheral blood. These receptors were collected from a woman aged 45-65 years with COVID-19, enrolled during active disease.

This chain links TRBV4-1 with TRBJ1-5; TRBD1 agrees at 7 bases. The germline CDR1 and CDR2 sequences are MGHRA and YSYEKL. The CDR3 extends over 12 amino acids. The V gene end was trimmed by 8 bases and the J gene end by 4 bases; junction bases not matched to a gene: 2. DNA for the CDR3: TGCGCCAGCCAGGGGGAGAATCAGCCCCAGCATTTT. Its protein product is CASQGENQPQHF.

About this clone itself: The junction and the germline gene differ at one end; a read error may be behind it. V usage is TRBV5-1 and J usage is TRBJ2-2; 10 nucleotides line up with TRBD2. CDR1 and CDR2 from the germline V gene are SGHRS and YFSETQ. This CDR3 region has 15 residues. The CDR3 DNA reads as TGCGCCAGCTTCAGCGGGGGGGCGAATACCGGGGAGCTGTTTTTT. Translated: CASFSGGANTGELFF.

The chain links TRBV9 to TRBJ1-1, with D unclear. The germline V gene has CDR1 SGDLS and CDR2 YYNGEE. V was shortened by 2 bases and J by 0 bases, with 8 bases between the two germline ends. CDR3 length: 14 amino acids. The DNA of the CDR3 is TGTGCCAGCAGCGTTGGAACTATGAACACTGAAGCTTTCTTT. Translated, it gives CASSVGTMNTEAFF.

The rearrangement links TRBV19 to TRBJ1-1; 8 bases agree with TRBD1. The V segment lost 5 bases and the J segment 0 bases; nucleotides outside the gene matches: 8. CDR1 LNHDA and CDR2 SQIVND come from the germline V gene (reference sequence). CDR3 length equals 16 residues. The CDR3 sequence is CASSPWDRSVNTEAFF. CDR3 coding DNA: TGTGCCAGTAGTCCCTGGGACAGGTCAGTGAACACTGAAGCTTTCTTT.

The V and J genes are TRBV28 and TRBJ1-4, with a weak D call TRBD1 (6 bases). This CDR3 has 15 residues. CDR1 is MDHEN, CDR2 SYDVKM, per germline. V lost 5 bases and J lost 5, with 15 bases in between. CDR3 in amino acids: CASSPSGHKNEKLFF. CDR3 nucleotides: TGTGCCAGCAGTCCTTCGGGACATAAAAATGAAAAACTGTTTTTT.

The V call is TRBV2, the J call TRBJ2-7; D is unclear. In germline, CDR1 is SNHLY, CDR2 FYNNEI. Trimming took off 3 bases at V and 5 bases at J, with 8 bases between the two ends. This CDR3 comprises 12 residues. CDR3 DNA: TGTGCCAGCAGTGACCCTCCCCACGAGCAGTACGTC. It yields the protein CASSDPPHEQYV.

The chain has TRBV30 and TRBJ2-1; D perhaps matches TRBD1 (6 bases). V shed 0 bases and J shed 4 bases, with 19 bases lying between them. CDR1 and CDR2 from the germline V gene are GTSNPN and SVGIG (reference sequence). The CDR3 length is 17 residues. CDR3 in DNA: TGTGCCTGGAGTGTATGGGGTGGACCGAGGGGGTACAATGAGCAGTTCTTC. Protein: CAWSVWGGPRGYNEQFF.

The gene calls are TRBV19 and TRBJ2-2; tentatively, D is TRBD1 (6 bases). V lost 4 bases, J lost 5 bases, and 17 bases lay in between. Germline CDR1 is LNHDA and CDR2 is SQIVND (reference sequence). CDR3 size: 16 residues. The CDR3 sequence is CASSSAKGVGTGELFF. CDR3 coding DNA: TGTGCCAGTAGTAGTGCCAAGGGGGTTGGGACCGGGGAGCTGTTTTTT.

The chain has TRBV3-1 (or the pseudogene TRBV3-2) and TRBJ2-7; 7 nucleotides align to TRBD1. The V segment lost 4 bases and the J segment 1 base; nucleotides outside the gene matches: 4. The CDR3 loop spans 14 amino acids. CDR1 is LGHDT and CDR2 is YNNKEL in the germline V gene (reference sequence). DNA for the CDR3: TGTGCCAGCAGCCTTTGGACAGGATCCTACGAGCAGTACTTC. This translates into CASSLWTGSYEQYF.

Concerning this clone itself: Other nucleotide sequences in the sample specify the same CDR3. The chain employs TRBV7-9 and TRBJ1-5; 7 bases agree with TRBD1. CDR3 length: 14 amino acids. CDR1 is SEHNR and CDR2 is FQNEAQ in the germline V gene (reference sequence). The V segment lost 5 bases and the J segment 1 base; nucleotides outside the gene matches: 2. The CDR3 sequence: CASSPTGSNQPQHF. CDR3 sequence (DNA): TGTGCCAGCAGCCCGACAGGGAGCAATCAGCCCCAGCATTTT. The full variable domain, with the rest looked up from reference TRBV7-9 and TRBJ1-5, is DTGVSQNPRHKITKRGQNVTFRCDPISEHNRLYWYRQTLGQGPEFLTYFQNEAQLEKSRLLSDRFSAERPKGSFSTLEIQRTEQGDSAMYLCASSPTGSNQPQHFGDGTRLSIL.

This clone was picked up a small number of times. The chain joins TRBV9 to TRBJ1-2; TRBD1 is a possible D gene (5 bases). V gave up 3 bases and J gave up 6 bases, with 12 bases separating them. CDR3 length: 13 amino acids. Germline CDR1 reads SGDLS; CDR2 reads YYNGEE. CDR3 nucleotides: TGTGCCAGCAGCGGTCAGGGAGGGGATGGCTACACCTTC. Translating gives CASSGQGGDGYTF.

The rearrangement joins TRBV27 to TRBJ2-1; possible D gene TRBD1, 6 bases. The CDR3 consists of 13 residues. Trimming left V 6 bases short and J 4 bases short, with 10 bases between. Per the germline V gene, CDR1 is MNHEY and CDR2 is SMNVEV (reference sequence). The CDR3 here is CASRGTPYNEQFF. The CDR3 nucleotides read TGTGCCAGCAGAGGGACACCTTACAATGAGCAGTTCTTC.